The entry that follows covers one TCR beta chain sequence. This clonotype was observed at least ten times. The specificity of this receptor is unknown. No much larger clone exists at a distance of one base, and base qualities are not known. This sample is part of a study of neurological immune-mediated disorders (dated by TCRdb to the late 2010s). Describing the broader study: Among the approximately 35 multiple sclerosis patients, relapsing-remitting MS accounted for about 31 and secondary progressive MS accounted for 3. Peripheral blood TCR-beta repertoires from HTLV-I-associated myelopathy (HAM/TSP) patients, multiple sclerosis patients and healthy controls were compared by UMI-based sequencing. The 90 to 110 TCR-beta libraries covered PBMC samples along with longitudinal samples, technical triplicates, and paired sorted CD4+ and CD8+ T-cell subsets. Of the 65 to 70 subjects in the cohort, about 15 were HAM/TSP patients, roughly 35 were multiple sclerosis patients, and some 20 were healthy controls. The research as a whole found: The MS cluster was not associated with any clinical or MRI features, and the authors stated that larger cohorts are needed. TCR clonal expansion was highest in HAM/TSP patients and lowest in MS patients, with MS patients falling below even healthy controls. Expanded clones from different subjects shared no identical CDR3 amino acid sequences, which suggests that TCR-beta repertoires were private in all groups. In phylogenetic analysis, the repertoires of 18 of 34 MS patients grouped into a cluster of related CDR3 sequences, which suggests a possible signature at the repertoire level.

For the unsorted PBMC libraries, 2 million PBMCs were stored in RNAlater at -80 degrees C until RNA extraction and were used to generate the libraries. Multiple sclerosis patients were enrolled in a US clinical protocol under which disease progression was evaluated by magnetic resonance imaging. Peripheral blood was subjected to Ficoll-Hypaque density gradient centrifugation to isolate PBMCs, which were then cryopreserved in liquid nitrogen. cDNA was synthesized by template-switch 5'RACE using a primer carrying a 10-nucleotide random unique molecular identifier by which each TCR transcript was tagged. Over 180 million TCR-beta sequences, covering 15-18 subjects, were produced in each sequencing run. Total RNA was extracted with the RNeasy kit. The KAPA Real-time Library Amplification kit was used to amplify TCR-beta VDJ regions with primers for the TCR constant region and the 5'RACE anchor. Sample indexes and Illumina adaptors were added in a first PCR, and a second PCR then increased library yield. After Ampure bead purification, the roughly 650 bp TCR product was size-selected on a 2% E-gel SizeSelection system. Before pooling, library quality was checked on a Bioanalyzer, concentration was measured with Qubit, and libraries were quantified with the Kapa Library Quantification kit. Libraries were sequenced paired-end 2 x 150 bp on an Illumina HiSeq 2500. To increase sequence diversity, roughly 24-31% phiX was spiked into each library pool. The authors' analysis ran thus. Quality-filtered reads were processed with the UMI-based MiGEC pipeline, and over 80% of raw TCR sequences were removed by the MiGEC pipeline during error correction. VDJ genes were aligned to IMGT germline references, and each clonotype was defined by a unique CDR3 amino acid sequence together with V-J genes. VDJtools evaluated clonal expansion, Shannon diversity and CDR3 relatedness (CalcPairwiseDistances, ClusterSamples); CLCbio workbench built phylogenetic trees. Expanded clones were defined as having at least 8 unique UMIs, based on coefficient-of-variation modelling across technical triplicates. TCRdb handled the public reads itself, with Q25 trimming in fastp and clone calling in MiXCR, and kept productive beta chains. Identical CDR3 proteins give one entry, which carries the most common genes and DNA. What appears here as the V and J calls and clone size reflects TCRdb's work, not the paper's. The sample records approximately 59,000 distinct CDR3 sequences, around 5% of which are singletons. Together, the top ten hold about 5% of the sample.

The germline V gene (reference sequence) supplies CDR1 DFQATT and CDR2 SNEGSKA. The CDR3 spans 14 residues, from the cysteine through the phenylalanine. Only the CDR3 DNA stays, 42 bases, in frame from base 1. V and J lose 6 bases and 3 bases, and a span of 17 bases separates them. Sequenced: PBMCs. The receptor was derived from a human donor with multiple sclerosis. The donor label of this sample is uncertain. The chain uses TRBV20-1 and TRBJ2-5, with no confidently assigned D gene. The CDR3 loop reads CSAGRVELKETQYF. The DNA sequence reads TGCAGTGCGGGTCGGGTGGAACTAAAAGAGACCCAGTACTTC.